A single sample is the source of the 13 T cell receptor beta chains below, sequenced in a study of Ad26.COV2.S vaccination and SARS-CoV-2 variants. Profiled with immunoSEQ multiplex PCR; TCRdb holds only in-frame clones, not every one. The table lists roughly 510,000 clones, around nine tenths of them singletons, with around 13% in the top ten. This sample's treatment: some 19 received Ad26.COV2.S at low or high dose, single or two shots; about 5 received placebo; per-sample allocation not given. Day 63 following the first vaccine or placebo injection was when the samples were taken. The sequencing here drew on peripheral blood, taken in a trial of Ad26.COV2.S vaccine versus placebo. The receptors come from a person between 18 and 60 years old who received the Ad26.COV2.S COVID-19 vaccine or a placebo.

This clone has more than one count but fewer than ten. This chain connects TRBV5-4 to TRBJ1-2; 8 positions match TRBD1. V shed 3 bases, J shed 5 bases, and the junction held 3 bases outside the gene matches. This CDR3 is built from 13 residues. CDR1 and CDR2 from the germline V gene are SGHNT and YYREEE (reference sequence). CDR3 sequence reads: CASSSDRDYGYTF. DNA of the CDR3: TGTGCCAGCAGCTCGGACAGGGATTATGGCTACACCTTC. The full variable domain, in which reference TRBV5-4 and TRBJ1-2 provide the parts outside the CDR3, is ETGVTQSPTHLIKTRGQQVTLRCSSQSGHNTVSWYQQALGQGPQFIFQYYREEENGRGNFPPRFSGLQFPNYSSELNVNALELDDSALYLCASSSDRDYGYTFGSGTRLTVV.

V usage is TRBV27 and J usage is TRBJ2-7, with 10 bases lining up with TRBD1. Germline V lookup: CDR1 MNHEY, CDR2 SMNVEV (reference sequence). With V trimmed by 2 bases and J by 2 bases, 3 bases remained unmatched. The CDR3 totals 15 residues. Written as DNA, the CDR3 is TGTGCCAGCAGTTTAGGGACAGGGGCGGCCTACGAGCAGTACTTC. Translating it yields CASSLGTGAAYEQYF.

As DNA, the CDR3 is TGTGCCAGCGTACTTAGCGGGAGTACGACAGATACGCAGTATTTT. This encodes CASVLSGSTTDTQYF. The chain has TRBV19 and TRBJ2-3; the match to TRBD2 covers 9 bases. The CDR3 loop spans 15 amino acids. In germline, CDR1 is LNHDA, CDR2 SQIVND (reference sequence). The ends lost 9 bases at V and 3 bases at J; junction bases unmatched: 10.

The V and J genes are TRBV13 and TRBJ1-1; tentatively, D is TRBD1 (6 bases). Germline V gene lookup returns CDR1 PRHDT and CDR2 FYEKMQ (reference sequence). V lost 5 bases and J 4 bases, leaving 17 bases between the germline ends. The CDR3 length is 15 residues. CDR3 protein: CASSRKGGLGTEAFF. CDR3 sequence (DNA): TGTGCCAGCAGCCGGAAGGGGGGGTTGGGCACTGAAGCTTTCTTT.

With regard to this clone: At one of its ends the junction is not consistent with the germline gene, which may arise from a read error. This CDR3 reads CASSKDRVGEKLFF. The CDR3 nucleotides read TGTGCCAGCAGCAAAGACAGGGTAGGAGAAAAACTGTTTTTT. The V gene is TRBV3-1 (or the pseudogene TRBV3-2), the J gene TRBJ1-4; 7 bases match TRBD1. Per germline, CDR1 LGHDT and CDR2 YNNKEL (reference sequence). This CDR3 spans 14 amino acids.

V gene TRBV2 combines with J gene TRBJ2-1; D gene uncertain. In germline, CDR1 is SNHLY, CDR2 FYNNEI. CDR3 length: 15 residues. Between the trimmed V and J ends, which lost 7 bases and 0 bases, there was a span of 13 bases. As DNA, the CDR3 is TGTGCCAGCACCCTCAACACCATCTCCTACAATGAGCAGTTCTTC. This sequence encodes CASTLNTISYNEQFF.

The chain carries TRBV30 and TRBJ2-3; no clear D gene. Germline V gene lookup returns CDR1 GTSNPN and CDR2 SVGIG (reference sequence). CDR3 length equals 11 residues. Trimming removed 4 bases from V and 0 bases from J, with 2 bases in between. The CDR3 sequence: CAWMSTDTQYF. Here the CDR3 DNA reads TGTGCCTGGATGAGCACAGATACGCAGTATTTT.

This clone showed up just a few times. The J gene is TRBJ2-1, the V gene TRBV29-1; 10 bases align to TRBD2. This CDR3 has 15 residues. CDR1 SQVTM and CDR2 ANQGSEA come from the germline V gene. V trimming: 6 bases; J trimming: 9 bases; junction bases outside the gene matches: 14. CDR3 bases: TGCAGCGTGATACCATCTAGCGGGAGTGACGGTGAGCAGTTCTTC. It encodes CSVIPSSGSDGEQFF.

The rearrangement uses TRBV24-1 and TRBJ2-1; the match to TRBD2 covers 12 bases. Germline loops: CDR1 KGHDR, CDR2 SFDVKD. CDR3 length equals 16 residues. J gave up 0 bases and V 7 bases, and 3 bases lay outside the gene matches. The CDR3 coding sequence is TGTGCCACCAGCAGGACTAGCGGGATCTCCTACAATGAGCAGTTCTTC. Residues: CATSRTSGISYNEQFF.

The chain is built from TRBV7-2 and TRBJ2-1; tentative D call: TRBD1 (6 bases). The germline V and J ends were trimmed by 5 bases and 8 bases, with 19 bases remaining between them. The CDR3 has 15 residues. CDR1 and CDR2 (germline): SGHTA, FQGNSA. The CDR3 protein is CASSVGTYRTDEQFF. CDR3 bases: TGTGCCAGCAGCGTCGGGACATACCGGACCGATGAGCAGTTCTTC.

The J gene is TRBJ1-1, the V gene TRBV7-2; unclear D gene. Trimming removed 5 bases from V and 0 bases from J, with 16 bases in between. CDR1 and CDR2 (germline): SGHTA, FQGNSA. The CDR3 extends over 16 amino acids. The CDR3 protein is CASSSPPGSLNTEAFF. Written as DNA, the CDR3 is TGTGCCAGCAGCAGTCCTCCAGGCAGCCTGAACACTGAAGCTTTCTTT. Filled out from reference TRBV7-2 and TRBJ1-1, the complete variable domain reads GAGVSQSPSNKVTEKGKDVELRCDPISGHTALYWYRQSLGQGLEFLIYFQGNSAPDKSGLPSDRFSAERTGGSVSTLTIQRTQQEDSAVYLCASSSPPGSLNTEAFFGQGTRLTVV.

The rearrangement joins TRBV5-5 to TRBJ2-3; no definite D call. V lost 4 bases to trimming and J lost 1 base, with 10 bases between them. This CDR3 is built from 14 residues. The germline V gene has CDR1 SGHKS and CDR2 YYEKEE (reference sequence). The CDR3 loop is CASSLSRGTDTQYF. CDR3 bases: TGTGCCAGCAGCCTATCCCGGGGCACAGATACGCAGTATTTT.

V gene TRBV29-1 combines with J gene TRBJ2-2; 7 nucleotides line up with TRBD1. Per germline, CDR1 SQVTM and CDR2 ANQGSEA. The CDR3 consists of 14 residues. The CDR3 protein is CSATGVPGPGELFF. The CDR3 DNA follows: TGCAGTGCTACAGGGGTCCCCGGCCCCGGGGAGCTGTTTTTT.